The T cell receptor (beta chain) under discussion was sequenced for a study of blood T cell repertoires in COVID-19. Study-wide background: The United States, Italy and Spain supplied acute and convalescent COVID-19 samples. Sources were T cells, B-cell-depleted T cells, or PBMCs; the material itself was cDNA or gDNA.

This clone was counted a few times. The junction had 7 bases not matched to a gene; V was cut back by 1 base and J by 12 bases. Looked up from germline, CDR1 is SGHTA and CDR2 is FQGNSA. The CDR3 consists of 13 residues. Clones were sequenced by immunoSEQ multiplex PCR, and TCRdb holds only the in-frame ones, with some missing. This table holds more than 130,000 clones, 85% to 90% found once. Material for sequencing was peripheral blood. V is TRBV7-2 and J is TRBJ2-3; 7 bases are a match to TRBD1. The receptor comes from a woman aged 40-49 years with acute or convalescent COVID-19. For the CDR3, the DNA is TGTGCCAGCAGCTTAGGGACGACAGGGAGTCAGTATTTT. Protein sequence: CASSLGTTGSQYF.